The 8 T cell receptor beta chains given below trace back to one sample, sequenced in a study of spatial heterogeneity in lung cancer. General study results and limits: Tumoral mutation counts were tracked by counts of expanded intratumoral alpha and beta TCRs.

These receptors have no known antigen. TCRdb re-analysed the 5' RACE reads in MiXCR, keeping a single row per CDR3 protein. The data hold 20,000 or so distinct CDR3 sequences, with around 6.8% observed a single time. Time point specified: sample taken at primary tumor resection. The sample in question was lung tumor tissue, obtained at surgery. These receptors were taken from a male donor with early-stage non-small cell lung cancer.

This sequence joins TRBV27 and TRBJ2-7; possible D gene TRBD2, 6 bases. This CDR3 is 15 amino acids long. With 3 bases removed from V and 0 bases from J, the gap between germline ends came to 12 bases. Germline lookup yields CDR1 MNHEY and CDR2 SMNVEV (reference sequence). The CDR3 DNA follows: TGTGCCAGCAGTTTCATAGCGGAAGGCTCCTACGAGCAGTACTTC. Its protein is CASSFIAEGSYEQYF.

CDR3: CASSFMRGTGGPGNTIYF. The CDR3 DNA reads as TGTGCCAGCAGTTTTATGAGGGGGACAGGAGGCCCTGGAAACACCATATATTTT. The chain links TRBV28 to TRBJ1-3; 8 bases match TRBD1. J lost 2 bases, V lost 3 bases, and 12 bases had no gene match. The CDR3 covers 18 residues. Germline lookup yields CDR1 MDHEN and CDR2 SYDVKM.

This clonotype is medium-sized (0.01 to 0.1%) by share. The rearrangement uses TRBV20-1 and TRBJ2-7; 10 bases map to TRBD2. CDR3 length equals 14 residues. Germline-derived CDR1 and CDR2 are DFQATT and SNEGSKA (reference sequence). The junction had 10 bases not matched to a gene; V was cut back by 5 bases and J by 6 bases. The CDR3, as DNA: TGCAGTGCTGCGAATAGCGGGGGGTCCGCCGAGCAGTACTTC. As protein: CSAANSGGSAEQYF.

The rearrangement joins TRBV2 to TRBJ1-5; D might be TRBD1 (6 bases). Between the trimmed V and J ends, which lost 4 bases and 4 bases, there was a span of 11 bases. CDR1 is SNHLY and CDR2 is FYNNEI in the germline V gene. The CDR3 contains 14 residues. CDR3 nucleotides: TGTGCCAGCAGTGGGCAGGGGAAAAATCAGCCCCAGCATTTT. This sequence encodes CASSGQGKNQPQHF.

This clonotype was counted many times. This rearrangement joins TRBV11-3 to TRBJ1-1; no clear D gene. Per the germline V gene, CDR1 is SGHNT and CDR2 is YENEEA. Trimming removed 3 bases from V and 0 bases from J, with 8 bases in between. The CDR3 sequence is 14 residues long. This CDR3 is CASSLSSMNTEAFF. The CDR3 DNA reads TGTGCCAGCAGCTTGAGCAGTATGAACACTGAAGCTTTCTTT.

This clonotype came up many times. V gene TRBV7-9 combines with J gene TRBJ1-2; TRBD1 might be the D (6 bases). V was pared by 3 bases and J by 4 bases, with 6 bases between. Germline CDR1 SEHNR, CDR2 FQNEAQ (reference sequence). This CDR3 is 12 amino acids long. The CDR3 coding sequence is TGTGCCAGCAGCTTCAGGGGCTATGGCTACACCTTC. This gives the protein CASSFRGYGYTF.

A note on this clonotype: A much larger clone lies one base from this, so it may be a read error. The V call is TRBV4-2, the J call TRBJ2-1, with D possibly matching TRBD1 (6 bases). The CDR3 is 14 amino acids. Trimming cost V 3 bases and J 7 bases, with 13 bases left between them. The germline gives CDR1 LGHNA, CDR2 YNFKEQ. The CDR3 is CASSQPPGENEQFF. The CDR3, as DNA: TGTGCCAGCAGCCAGCCGCCAGGGGAAAATGAGCAGTTCTTC.

V usage is TRBV12-3 or TRBV12-4 and J usage is TRBJ2-7, with 8 bases fitting TRBD1. The CDR3 totals 12 residues. V lost 5 bases to trimming and J lost 7 bases; unmatched junction nucleotides: 4. The CDR3: CASSTNRGEQYF. DNA for the CDR3: TGTGCCAGCAGTACCAACAGGGGGGAGCAGTACTTC.